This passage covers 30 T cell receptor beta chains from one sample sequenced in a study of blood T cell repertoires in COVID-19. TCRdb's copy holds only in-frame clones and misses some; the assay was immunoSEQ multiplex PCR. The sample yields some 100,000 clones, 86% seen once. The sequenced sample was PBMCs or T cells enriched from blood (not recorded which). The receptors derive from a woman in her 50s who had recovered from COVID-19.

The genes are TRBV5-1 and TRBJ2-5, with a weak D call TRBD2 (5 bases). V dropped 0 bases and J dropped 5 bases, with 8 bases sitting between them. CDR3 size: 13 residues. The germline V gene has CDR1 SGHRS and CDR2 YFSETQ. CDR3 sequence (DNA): TGCGCCAGCAGCTTGGCCGGGGTTGAGACCCAGTACTTC. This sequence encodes CASSLAGVETQYF.

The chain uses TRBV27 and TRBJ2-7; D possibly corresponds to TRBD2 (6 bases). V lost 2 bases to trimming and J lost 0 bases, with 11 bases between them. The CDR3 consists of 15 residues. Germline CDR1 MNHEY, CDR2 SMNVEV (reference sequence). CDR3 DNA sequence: TGTGCCAGCAGTTTAACTAGCCTGTACTCCTACGAGCAGTACTTC. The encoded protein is CASSLTSLYSYEQYF.

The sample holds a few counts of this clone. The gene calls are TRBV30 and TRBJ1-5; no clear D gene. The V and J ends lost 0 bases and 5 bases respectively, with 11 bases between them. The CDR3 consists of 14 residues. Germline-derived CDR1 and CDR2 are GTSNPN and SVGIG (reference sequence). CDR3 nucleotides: TGTGCCTGGAGTGTACCGGGTGTTTATCAGCCCCAGCATTTT. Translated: CAWSVPGVYQPQHF. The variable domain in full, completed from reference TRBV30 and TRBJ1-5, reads SQTIHQWPATLVQPVGSPLSLECTVEGTSNPNLYWYRQAAGRGLQLLFYSVGIGQISSEVPQNLSASRPQDRQFILSSKKLLLSDSGFYLCAWSVPGVYQPQHFGDGTRLSIL.

CDR3 sequence (DNA): TGTGCCAGCAGTTACCGAGCGGGGGGAGGAGAGACCCAGTACTTC. Its translation: CASSYRAGGGETQYF. The rearrangement links TRBV6-5 to TRBJ2-5, with TRBD2 matching over 9 bases. This CDR3 has 15 amino acids. Germline V gives CDR1 MNHEY, CDR2 SVGAGI. Unmatched junction bases numbered 5, after V lost 2 bases and J lost 4 bases.

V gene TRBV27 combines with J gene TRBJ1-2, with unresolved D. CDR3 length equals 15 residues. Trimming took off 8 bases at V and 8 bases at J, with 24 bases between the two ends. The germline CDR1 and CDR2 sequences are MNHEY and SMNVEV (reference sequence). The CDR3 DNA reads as TGTGCCAGCGGGAGAAGTGAGCAGATAGTAAGGGGCTACACCTTC. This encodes CASGRSEQIVRGYTF.

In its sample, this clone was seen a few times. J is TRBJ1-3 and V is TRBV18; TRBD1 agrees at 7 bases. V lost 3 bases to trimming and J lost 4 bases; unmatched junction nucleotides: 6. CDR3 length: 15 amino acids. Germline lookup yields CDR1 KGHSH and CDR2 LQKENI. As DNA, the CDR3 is TGTGCCAGCTCACCTAACAGGGGAATAGGAAACACCATATATTTT. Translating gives CASSPNRGIGNTIYF.

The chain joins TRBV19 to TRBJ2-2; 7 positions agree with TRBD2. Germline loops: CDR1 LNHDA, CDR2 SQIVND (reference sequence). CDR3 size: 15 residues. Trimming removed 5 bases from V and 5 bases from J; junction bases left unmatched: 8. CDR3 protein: CASSSLPGLTGELFF. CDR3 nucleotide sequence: TGTGCCAGTAGTTCGTTACCGGGACTAACCGGGGAGCTGTTTTTT.

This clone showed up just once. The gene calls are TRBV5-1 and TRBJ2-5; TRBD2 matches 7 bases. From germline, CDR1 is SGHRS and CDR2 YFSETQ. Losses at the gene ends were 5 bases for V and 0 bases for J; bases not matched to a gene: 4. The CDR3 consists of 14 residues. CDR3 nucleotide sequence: TGCGCCAGCAGAGCGGGGACGTACCAAGAGACCCAGTACTTC. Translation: CASRAGTYQETQYF.

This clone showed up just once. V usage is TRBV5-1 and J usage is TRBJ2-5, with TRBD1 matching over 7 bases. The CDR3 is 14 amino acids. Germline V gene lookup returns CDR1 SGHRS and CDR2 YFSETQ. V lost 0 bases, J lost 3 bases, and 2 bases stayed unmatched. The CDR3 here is CASSLAGQKETQYF. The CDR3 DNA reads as TGCGCCAGCAGCTTGGCGGGACAGAAAGAGACCCAGTACTTC.

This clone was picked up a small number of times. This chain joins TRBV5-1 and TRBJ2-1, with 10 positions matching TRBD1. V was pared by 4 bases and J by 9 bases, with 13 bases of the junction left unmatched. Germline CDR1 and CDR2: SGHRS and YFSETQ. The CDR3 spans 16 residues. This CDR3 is CASSVTGTGAAAEQFF. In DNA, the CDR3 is TGCGCCAGCAGCGTTACCGGGACAGGGGCAGCAGCTGAGCAGTTCTTC.

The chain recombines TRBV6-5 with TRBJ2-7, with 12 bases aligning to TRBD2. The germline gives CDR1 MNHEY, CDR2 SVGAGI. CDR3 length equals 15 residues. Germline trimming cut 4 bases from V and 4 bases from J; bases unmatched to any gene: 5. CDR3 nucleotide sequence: TGTGCCAGCAGTTCCCCGACTAGCGGGAGTTACGAGCAGTACTTC. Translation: CASSSPTSGSYEQYF.

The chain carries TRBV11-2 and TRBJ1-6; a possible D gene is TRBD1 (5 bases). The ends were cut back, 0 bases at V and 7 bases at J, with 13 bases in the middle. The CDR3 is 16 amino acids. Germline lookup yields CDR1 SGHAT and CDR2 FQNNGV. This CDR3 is CASSLDRTGQNSPLHF. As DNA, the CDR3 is TGTGCCAGCAGCTTAGATAGAACAGGCCAAAATTCACCCCTCCACTTT.

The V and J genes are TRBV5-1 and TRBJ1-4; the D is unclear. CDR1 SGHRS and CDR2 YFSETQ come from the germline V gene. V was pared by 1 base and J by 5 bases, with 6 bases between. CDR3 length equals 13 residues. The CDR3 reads CASSLLENEKLFF. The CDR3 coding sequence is TGCGCCAGCAGCTTGCTAGAGAATGAAAAACTGTTTTTT. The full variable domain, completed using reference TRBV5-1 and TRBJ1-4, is KAGVTQTPRYLIKTRGQQVTLSCSPISGHRSVSWYQQTPGQGLQFLFEYFSETQRNKGNFPGRFSGRQFSNSRSEMNVSTLELGDSALYLCASSLLENEKLFFGSGTQLSVL.

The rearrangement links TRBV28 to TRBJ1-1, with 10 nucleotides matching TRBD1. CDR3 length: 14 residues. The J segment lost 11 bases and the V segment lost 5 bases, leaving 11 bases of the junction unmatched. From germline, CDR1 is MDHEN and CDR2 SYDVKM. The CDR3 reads CASSQPGQGTEAFF. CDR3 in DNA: TGTGCCAGCAGTCAACCGGGACAGGGGACCGAGGCTTTCTTT.

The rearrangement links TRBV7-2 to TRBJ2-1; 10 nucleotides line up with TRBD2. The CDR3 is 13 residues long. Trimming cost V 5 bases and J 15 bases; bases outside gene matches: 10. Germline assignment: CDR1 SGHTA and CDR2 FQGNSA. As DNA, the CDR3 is TGTGCCAGCAGCGCCCTAGCGGGAGCGGTTCCGTTCTTC. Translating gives CASSALAGAVPFF.

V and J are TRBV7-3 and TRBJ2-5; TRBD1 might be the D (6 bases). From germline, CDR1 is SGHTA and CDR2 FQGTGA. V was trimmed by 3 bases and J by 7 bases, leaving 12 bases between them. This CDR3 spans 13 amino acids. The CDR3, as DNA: TGTGCCAGCAGCTTCGACAGGATGGGGACCCAGTACTTC. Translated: CASSFDRMGTQYF.

The CDR3 region is CASSQLQGSGGEQYF. In nucleotides, the CDR3 is TGTGCCAGCAGCCAACTACAGGGCTCCGGAGGCGAGCAGTACTTC. This rearrangement joins TRBV3-1 (or the pseudogene TRBV3-2) to TRBJ2-7; D might be TRBD1 (6 bases). The CDR3 covers 15 residues. The V and J ends lost 2 bases and 6 bases respectively, with 17 bases between them. Germline CDR1 LGHDT, CDR2 YNNKEL (reference sequence).

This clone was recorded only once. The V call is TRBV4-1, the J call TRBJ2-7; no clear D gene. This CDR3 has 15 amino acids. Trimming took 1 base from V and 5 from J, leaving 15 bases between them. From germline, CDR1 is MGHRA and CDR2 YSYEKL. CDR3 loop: CASSQVGLSIDEQYF. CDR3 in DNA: TGCGCCAGCAGCCAAGTCGGTCTTAGTATCGACGAGCAGTACTTC.

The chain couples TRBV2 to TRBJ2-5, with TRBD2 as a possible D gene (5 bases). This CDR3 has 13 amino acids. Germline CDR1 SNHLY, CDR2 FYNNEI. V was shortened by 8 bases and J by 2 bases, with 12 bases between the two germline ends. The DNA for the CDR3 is TGTGCCAGCCTAGACCGGGGACAAGAGACCCAGTACTTC. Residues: CASLDRGQETQYF. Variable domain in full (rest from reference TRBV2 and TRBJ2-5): EPEVTQTPSHQVTQMGQEVILRCVPISNHLYFYWYRQILGQKVEFLVSFYNNEISEKSEIFDDQFSVERPDGSNFTLKIRSTKLEDSAMYFCASLDRGQETQYFGPGTRLLVL.

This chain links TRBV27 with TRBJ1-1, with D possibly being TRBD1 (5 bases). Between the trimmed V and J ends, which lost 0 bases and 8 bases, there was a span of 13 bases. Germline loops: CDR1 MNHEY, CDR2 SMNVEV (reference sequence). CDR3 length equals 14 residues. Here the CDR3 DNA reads TGTGCCAGCAGTTTATCGAGCAGGGTACAAGAAGCTTTCTTT. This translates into CASSLSSRVQEAFF.

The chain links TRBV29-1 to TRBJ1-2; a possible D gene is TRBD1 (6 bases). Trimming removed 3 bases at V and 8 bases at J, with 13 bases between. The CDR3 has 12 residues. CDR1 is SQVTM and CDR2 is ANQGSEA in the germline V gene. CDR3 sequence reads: CSVDTGWSGYTF. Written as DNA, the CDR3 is TGCAGCGTTGATACAGGGTGGTCGGGCTACACCTTC.

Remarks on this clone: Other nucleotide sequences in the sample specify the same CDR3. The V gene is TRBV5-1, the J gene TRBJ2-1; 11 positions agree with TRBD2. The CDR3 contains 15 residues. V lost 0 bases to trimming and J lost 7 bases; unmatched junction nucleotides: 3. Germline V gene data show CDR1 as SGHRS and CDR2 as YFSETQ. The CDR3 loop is CASSLGLAGGNEQFF. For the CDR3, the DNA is TGCGCCAGCAGCTTGGGCCTAGCGGGGGGAAATGAGCAGTTCTTC.

The CDR3 sequence is CASSQTPSSGSGANVLTF. DNA for the CDR3: TGTGCCAGCAGCCAGACCCCCTCCAGCGGCTCTGGGGCCAACGTCCTGACTTTC. The chain recombines TRBV9 with TRBJ2-6, with TRBD2 as a possible D gene (5 bases). The CDR3 has 18 amino acids. CDR1 is SGDLS, CDR2 YYNGEE, per germline. Trimming cost V 4 bases and J 0 bases, with 17 bases left between them. The whole variable domain, filled in from reference TRBV9 and TRBJ2-6, reads DSGVTQTPKHLITATGQRVTLRCSPRSGDLSVYWYQQSLDQGLQFLIQYYNGEERAKGNILERFSAQQFPDLHSELNLSSLELGDSALYFCASSQTPSSGSGANVLTFGAGSRLTVL.

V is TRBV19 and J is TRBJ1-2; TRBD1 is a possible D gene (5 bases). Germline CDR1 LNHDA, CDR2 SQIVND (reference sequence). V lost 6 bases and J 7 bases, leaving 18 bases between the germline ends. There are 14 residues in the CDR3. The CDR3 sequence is CASSDPPAGGGYTF. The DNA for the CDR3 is TGTGCCAGTAGCGACCCTCCCGCGGGGGGTGGCTACACCTTC.

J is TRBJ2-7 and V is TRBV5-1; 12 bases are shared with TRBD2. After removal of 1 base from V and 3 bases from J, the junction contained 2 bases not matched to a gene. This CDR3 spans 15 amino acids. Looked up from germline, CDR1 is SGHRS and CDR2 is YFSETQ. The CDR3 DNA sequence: TGCGCCAGCAGCTTGTGGACTAGCGGGATCTACGAGCAGTACTTC. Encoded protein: CASSLWTSGIYEQYF.

The CDR3 nucleotides read TGTGCCAGCAGTTTATTCGGGTCGCCTAGCGGCATCTACAATGAGCAGTTCTTC. As protein: CASSLFGSPSGIYNEQFF. The J gene is TRBJ2-1, the V gene TRBV28, with 7 nucleotides matching TRBD2. Germline CDR1 is MDHEN and CDR2 is SYDVKM. This CDR3 is 18 amino acids long. V was pared by 1 base and J by 3 bases, with 12 bases of the junction left unmatched.

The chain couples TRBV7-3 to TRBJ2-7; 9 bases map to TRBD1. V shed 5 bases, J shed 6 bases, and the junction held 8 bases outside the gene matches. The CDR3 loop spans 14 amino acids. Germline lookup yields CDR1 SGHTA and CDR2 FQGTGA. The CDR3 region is CASSQGTGTAEQYF. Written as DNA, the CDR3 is TGTGCCAGCAGCCAAGGGACAGGGACCGCCGAGCAGTACTTC.

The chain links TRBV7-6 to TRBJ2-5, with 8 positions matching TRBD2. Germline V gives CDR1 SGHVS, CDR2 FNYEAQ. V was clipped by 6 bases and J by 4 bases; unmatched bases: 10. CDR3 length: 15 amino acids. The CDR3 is CASSLWTSYTETQYF. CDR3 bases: TGTGCCAGCAGTTTATGGACTAGCTATACAGAGACCCAGTACTTC.

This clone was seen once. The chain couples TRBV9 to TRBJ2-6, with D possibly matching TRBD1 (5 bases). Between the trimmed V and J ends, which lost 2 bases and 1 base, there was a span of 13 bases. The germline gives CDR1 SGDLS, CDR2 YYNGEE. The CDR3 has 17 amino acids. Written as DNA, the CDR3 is TGTGCCAGCAGCGTTTCGTTCCAGGGATCTGGGGCCAACGTCCTGACTTTC. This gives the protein CASSVSFQGSGANVLTF.

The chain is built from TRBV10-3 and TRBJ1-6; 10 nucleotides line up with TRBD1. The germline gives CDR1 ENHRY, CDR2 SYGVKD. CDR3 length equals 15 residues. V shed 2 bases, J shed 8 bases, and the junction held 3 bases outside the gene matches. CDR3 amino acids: CAISEMGTGDSPLHF. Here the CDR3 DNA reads TGTGCCATCAGTGAGATGGGGACAGGGGATTCACCCCTCCACTTT.